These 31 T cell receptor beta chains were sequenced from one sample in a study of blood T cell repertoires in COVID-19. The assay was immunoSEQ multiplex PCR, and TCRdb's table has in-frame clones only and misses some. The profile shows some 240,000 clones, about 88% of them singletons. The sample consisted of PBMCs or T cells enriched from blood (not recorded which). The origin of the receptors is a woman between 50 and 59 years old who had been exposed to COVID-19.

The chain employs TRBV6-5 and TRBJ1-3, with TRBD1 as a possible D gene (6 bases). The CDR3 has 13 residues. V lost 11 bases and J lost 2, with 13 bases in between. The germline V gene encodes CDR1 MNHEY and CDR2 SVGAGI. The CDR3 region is CAGSDRPGNTIYF. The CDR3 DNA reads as TGTGCCGGGAGCGACAGGCCTGGAAACACCATATATTTT.

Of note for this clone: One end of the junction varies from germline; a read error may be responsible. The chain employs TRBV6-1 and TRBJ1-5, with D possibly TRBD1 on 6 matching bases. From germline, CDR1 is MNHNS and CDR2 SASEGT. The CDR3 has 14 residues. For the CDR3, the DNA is TGTGCCAGCAATGAAGCAGGGGTGGCCATGGCCCAGCATTTT. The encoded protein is CASNEAGVAMAQHF.

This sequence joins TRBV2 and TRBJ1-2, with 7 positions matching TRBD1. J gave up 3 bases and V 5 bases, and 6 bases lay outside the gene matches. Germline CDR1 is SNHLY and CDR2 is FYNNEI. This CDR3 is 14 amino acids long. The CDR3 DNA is TGTGCCAGCAGTCCACAGGGGACGGACTATGGCTACACCTTC. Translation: CASSPQGTDYGYTF. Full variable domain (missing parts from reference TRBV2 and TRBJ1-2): EPEVTQTPSHQVTQMGQEVILRCVPISNHLYFYWYRQILGQKVEFLVSFYNNEISEKSEIFDDQFSVERPDGSNFTLKIRSTKLEDSAMYFCASSPQGTDYGYTFGSGTRLTVV.

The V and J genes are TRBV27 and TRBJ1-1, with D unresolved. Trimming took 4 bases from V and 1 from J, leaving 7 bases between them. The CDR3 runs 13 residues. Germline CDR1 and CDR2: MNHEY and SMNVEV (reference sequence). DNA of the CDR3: TGTGCCAGCAGTTGGGCCCCGAACACTGAAGCTTTCTTT. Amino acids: CASSWAPNTEAFF.

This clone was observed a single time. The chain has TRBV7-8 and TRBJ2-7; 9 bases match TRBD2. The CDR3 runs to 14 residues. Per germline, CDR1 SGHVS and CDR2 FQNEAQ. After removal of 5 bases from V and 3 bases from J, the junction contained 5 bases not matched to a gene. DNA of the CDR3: TGTGCCAGCAGCCTCAGCGGGGGGTACTACGAGCAGTACTTC. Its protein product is CASSLSGGYYEQYF. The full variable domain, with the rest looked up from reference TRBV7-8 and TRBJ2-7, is GAGVSQSPRYKVAKRGQDVALRCDPISGHVSLFWYQQALGQGPEFLTYFQNEAQLDKSGLPSDRFFAERPEGSVSTLKIQRTQQEDSAVYLCASSLSGGYYEQYFGPGTRLTVT.

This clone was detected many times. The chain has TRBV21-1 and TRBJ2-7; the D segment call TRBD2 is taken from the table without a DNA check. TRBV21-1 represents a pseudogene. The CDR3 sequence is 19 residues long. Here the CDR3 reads CASSKALIPLLSESYEQYF. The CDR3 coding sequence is TGTGCCAGCAGCAAAGCGCTAATTCCCCTTTTAAGTGAGAGCTACGAGCAGTACTTC.

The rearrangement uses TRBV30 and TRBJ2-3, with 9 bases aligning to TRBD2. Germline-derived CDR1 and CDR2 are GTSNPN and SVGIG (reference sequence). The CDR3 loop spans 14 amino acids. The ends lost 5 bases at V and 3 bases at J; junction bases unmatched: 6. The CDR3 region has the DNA TGTGCCTGGTTAGCGGGGGCGAGGACAGATACGCAGTATTTT. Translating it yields CAWLAGARTDTQYF.

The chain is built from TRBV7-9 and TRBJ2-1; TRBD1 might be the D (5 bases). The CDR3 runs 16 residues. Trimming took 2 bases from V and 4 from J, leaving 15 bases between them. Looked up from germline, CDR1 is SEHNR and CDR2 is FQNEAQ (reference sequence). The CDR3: CASSLIRDRFYNEQFF. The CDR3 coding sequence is TGTGCCAGCAGCTTAATACGAGACAGATTTTACAATGAGCAGTTCTTC.

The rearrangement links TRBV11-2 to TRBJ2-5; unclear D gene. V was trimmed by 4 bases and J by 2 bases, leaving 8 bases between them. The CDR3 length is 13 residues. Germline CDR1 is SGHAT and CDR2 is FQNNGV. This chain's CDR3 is CASSSEPQETQYF. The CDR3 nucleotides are TGTGCCAGCAGCTCCGAGCCTCAAGAGACCCAGTACTTC. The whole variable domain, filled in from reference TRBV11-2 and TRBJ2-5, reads EAGVAQSPRYKIIEKRQSVAFWCNPISGHATLYWYQQILGQGPKLLIQFQNNGVVDDSQLPKDRFSAERLKGVDSTLKIQPAKLEDSAVYLCASSSEPQETQYFGPGTRLLVL.

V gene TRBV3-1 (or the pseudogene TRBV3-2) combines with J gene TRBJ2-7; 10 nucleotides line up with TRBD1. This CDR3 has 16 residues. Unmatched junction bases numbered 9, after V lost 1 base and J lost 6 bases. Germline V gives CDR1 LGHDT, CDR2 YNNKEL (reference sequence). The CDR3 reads CASSQVPGQGKSEQYF. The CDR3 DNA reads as TGTGCCAGCAGCCAAGTACCGGGACAGGGGAAGAGCGAGCAGTACTTC.

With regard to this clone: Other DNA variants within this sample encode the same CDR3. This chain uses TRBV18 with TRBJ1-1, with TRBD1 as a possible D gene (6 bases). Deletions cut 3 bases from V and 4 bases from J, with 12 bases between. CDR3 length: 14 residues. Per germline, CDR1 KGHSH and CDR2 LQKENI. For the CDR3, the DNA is TGTGCCAGCTCACCGACAGGCACATTCACTGAAGCTTTCTTT. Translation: CASSPTGTFTEAFF.

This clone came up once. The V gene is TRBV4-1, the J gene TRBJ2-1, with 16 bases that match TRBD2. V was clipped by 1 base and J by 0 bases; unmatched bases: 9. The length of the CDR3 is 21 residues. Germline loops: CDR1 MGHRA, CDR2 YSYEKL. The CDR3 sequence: CASSQAKGTSGGAISYNEQFF. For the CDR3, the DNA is TGCGCCAGCAGCCAAGCTAAAGGGACTAGCGGGGGGGCAATCTCCTACAATGAGCAGTTCTTC.

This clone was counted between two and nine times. CDR3 amino acids: CASSPQGAYGYTF. The CDR3 DNA is TGCGCCAGCAGCCCCCAGGGGGCCTATGGCTACACCTTC. The chain combines TRBV5-1 with TRBJ1-2, with 8 nucleotides matching TRBD1. CDR1 SGHRS and CDR2 YFSETQ come from the germline V gene. This CDR3 region has 13 residues. V lost 4 bases, J lost 4 bases, and 3 bases stayed unmatched.

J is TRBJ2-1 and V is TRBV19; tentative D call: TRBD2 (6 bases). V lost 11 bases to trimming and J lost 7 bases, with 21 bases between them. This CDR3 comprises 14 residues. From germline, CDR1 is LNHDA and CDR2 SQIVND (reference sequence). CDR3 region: CACSPGVPLNEQFF. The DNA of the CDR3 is TGTGCCTGTTCCCCGGGGGTTCCCCTAAATGAGCAGTTCTTC.

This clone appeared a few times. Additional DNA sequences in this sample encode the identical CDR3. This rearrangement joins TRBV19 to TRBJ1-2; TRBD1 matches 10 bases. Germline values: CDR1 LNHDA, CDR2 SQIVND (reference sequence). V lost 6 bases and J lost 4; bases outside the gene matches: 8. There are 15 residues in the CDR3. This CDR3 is CASSPRDRGSYGYTF. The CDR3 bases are TGTGCCAGTAGCCCCAGGGACAGGGGATCCTATGGCTACACCTTC.

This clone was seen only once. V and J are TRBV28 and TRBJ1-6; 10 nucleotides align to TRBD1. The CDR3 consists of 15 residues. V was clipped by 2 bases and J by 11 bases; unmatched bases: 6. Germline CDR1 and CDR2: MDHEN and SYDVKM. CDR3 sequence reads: CASSLAGTGDTPLHF. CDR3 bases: TGTGCCAGCAGTTTAGCCGGGACAGGGGACACACCCCTCCACTTT.

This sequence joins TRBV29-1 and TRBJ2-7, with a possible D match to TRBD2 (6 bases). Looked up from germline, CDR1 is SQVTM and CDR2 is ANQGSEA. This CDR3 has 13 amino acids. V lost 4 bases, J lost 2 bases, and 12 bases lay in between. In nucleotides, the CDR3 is TGCAGCGTTGTCCGGGACTCAACCTACGAGCAGTACTTC. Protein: CSVVRDSTYEQYF.

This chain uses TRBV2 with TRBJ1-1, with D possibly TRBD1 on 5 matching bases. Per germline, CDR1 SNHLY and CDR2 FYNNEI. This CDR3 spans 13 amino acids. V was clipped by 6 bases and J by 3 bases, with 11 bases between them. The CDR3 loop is CASRPQGDTEAFF. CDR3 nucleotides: TGTGCCAGCAGACCTCAGGGTGACACTGAAGCTTTCTTT.

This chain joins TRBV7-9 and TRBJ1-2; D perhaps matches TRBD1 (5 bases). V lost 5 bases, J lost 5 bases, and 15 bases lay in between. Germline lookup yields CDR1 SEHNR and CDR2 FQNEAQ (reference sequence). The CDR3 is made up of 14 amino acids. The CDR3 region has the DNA TGTGCCAGCAGCCCGCACGGGACTGAGTATGGCTACACCTTC. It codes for CASSPHGTEYGYTF.

CDR3 sequence reads: CASSWGRGRLGEKLFF. The CDR3 nucleotides are TGTGCCAGCAGCTGGGGCAGGGGGCGATTGGGTGAAAAACTGTTTTTT. This chain uses TRBV7-8 with TRBJ1-4; 8 nucleotides align to TRBD1. CDR1 is SGHVS and CDR2 is FQNEAQ in the germline V gene. The CDR3 extends over 16 amino acids. V trimming: 4 bases; J trimming: 7 bases; junction bases outside the gene matches: 11.

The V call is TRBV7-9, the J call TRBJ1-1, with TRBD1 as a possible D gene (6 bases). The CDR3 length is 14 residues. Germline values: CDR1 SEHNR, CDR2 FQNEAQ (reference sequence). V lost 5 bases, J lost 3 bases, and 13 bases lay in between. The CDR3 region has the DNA TGTGCCAGCAGCCTGGGACATAGAGACACTGAAGCTTTCTTT. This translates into CASSLGHRDTEAFF. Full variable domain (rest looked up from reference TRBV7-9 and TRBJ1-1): DTGVSQNPRHKITKRGQNVTFRCDPISEHNRLYWYRQTLGQGPEFLTYFQNEAQLEKSRLLSDRFSAERPKGSFSTLEIQRTEQGDSAMYLCASSLGHRDTEAFFGQGTRLTVV.

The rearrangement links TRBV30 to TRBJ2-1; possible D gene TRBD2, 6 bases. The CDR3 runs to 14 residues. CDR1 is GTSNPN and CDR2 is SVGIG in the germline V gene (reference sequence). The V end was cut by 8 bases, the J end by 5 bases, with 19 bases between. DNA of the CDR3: TGTGCCGTGGCGGGGATCTTCGGGGACAATGAGCAGTTCTTC. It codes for CAVAGIFGDNEQFF. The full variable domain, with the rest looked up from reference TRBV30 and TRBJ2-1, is SQTIHQWPATLVQPVGSPLSLECTVEGTSNPNLYWYRQAAGRGLQLLFYSVGIGQISSEVPQNLSASRPQDRQFILSSKKLLLSDSGFYLCAVAGIFGDNEQFFGPGTRLTVL.

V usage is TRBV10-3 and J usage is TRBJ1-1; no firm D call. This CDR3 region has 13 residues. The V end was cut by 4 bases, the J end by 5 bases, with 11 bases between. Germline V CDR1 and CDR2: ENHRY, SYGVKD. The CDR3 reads CAISAEGGTEAFF. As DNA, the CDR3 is TGTGCCATCAGTGCAGAGGGAGGGACTGAAGCTTTCTTT.

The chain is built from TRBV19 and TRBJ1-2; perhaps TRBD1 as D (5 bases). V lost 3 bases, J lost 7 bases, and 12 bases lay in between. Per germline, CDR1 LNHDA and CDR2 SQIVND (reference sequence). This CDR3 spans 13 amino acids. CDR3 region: CASSIFSGLGYTF. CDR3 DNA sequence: TGTGCCAGTAGTATTTTCTCAGGGCTTGGCTACACCTTC.

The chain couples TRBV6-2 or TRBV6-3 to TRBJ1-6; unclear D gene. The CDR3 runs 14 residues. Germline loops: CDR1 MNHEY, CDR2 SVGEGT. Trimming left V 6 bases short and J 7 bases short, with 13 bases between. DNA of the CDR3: TGTGCCAGCAGCCCGGACCGACTAAATTCACCCCTCCACTTT. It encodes CASSPDRLNSPLHF.

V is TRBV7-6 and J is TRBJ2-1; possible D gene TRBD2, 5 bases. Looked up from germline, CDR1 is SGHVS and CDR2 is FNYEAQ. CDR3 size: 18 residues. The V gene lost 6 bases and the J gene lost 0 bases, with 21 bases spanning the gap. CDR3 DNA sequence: TGTGCCAGCAGTCCCAAGCCCCCGGCGGGCGCCTCCTACAATGAGCAGTTCTTC. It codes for CASSPKPPAGASYNEQFF.

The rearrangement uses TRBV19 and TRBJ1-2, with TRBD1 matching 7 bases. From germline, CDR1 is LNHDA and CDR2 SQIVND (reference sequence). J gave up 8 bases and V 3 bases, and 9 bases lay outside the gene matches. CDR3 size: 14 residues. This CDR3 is CASSIRRDSEGYTF. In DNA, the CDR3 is TGTGCCAGTAGTATCCGCCGGGACAGCGAGGGCTACACCTTC.

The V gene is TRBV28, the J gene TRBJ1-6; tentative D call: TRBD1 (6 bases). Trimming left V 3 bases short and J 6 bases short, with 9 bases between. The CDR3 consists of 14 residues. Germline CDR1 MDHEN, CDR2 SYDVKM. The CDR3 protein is CASSFLGGNSPLHF. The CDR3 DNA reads TGTGCCAGCAGTTTTTTAGGGGGTAATTCACCCCTCCACTTT.

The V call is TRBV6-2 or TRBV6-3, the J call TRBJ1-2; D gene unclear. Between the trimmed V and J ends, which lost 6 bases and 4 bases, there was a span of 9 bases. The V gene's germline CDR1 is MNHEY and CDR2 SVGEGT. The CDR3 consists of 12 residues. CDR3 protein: CASSASIYGYTF. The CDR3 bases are TGTGCCAGCAGCGCATCTATCTATGGCTACACCTTC.

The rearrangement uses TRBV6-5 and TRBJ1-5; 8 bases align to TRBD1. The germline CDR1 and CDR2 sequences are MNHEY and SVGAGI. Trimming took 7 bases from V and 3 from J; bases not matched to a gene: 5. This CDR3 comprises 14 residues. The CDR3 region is CASIKDRVNQPQHF. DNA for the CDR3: TGTGCCAGCATAAAGGACAGGGTCAATCAGCCCCAGCATTTT.

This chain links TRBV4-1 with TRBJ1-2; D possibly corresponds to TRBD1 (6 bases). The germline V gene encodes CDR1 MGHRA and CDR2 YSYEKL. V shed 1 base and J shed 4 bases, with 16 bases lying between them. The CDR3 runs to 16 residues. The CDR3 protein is CASSQVGGTGSYGYTF. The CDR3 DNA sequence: TGCGCCAGCAGCCAAGTAGGGGGTACAGGTTCCTATGGCTACACCTTC.